The clone carrying this TCR beta chain came up a few times. Other DNA sequences in this specimen translate into the identical CDR3. The sample is drawn from a study of cytomegalovirus exposure and HLA in healthy donors. PCR amplification relied on 60 Vbeta primers (plus 13 Jbeta primers). Per the study methods: As a later analysis found, there were 80 million or so unique TCR beta chains, of which roughly 11 million were shared. Clones were sequenced by immunoSEQ multiplex PCR, and TCRdb holds only the in-frame ones, with some missing. The V and J calls and clone size were taken over from that table, and D and trimming were inferred from the DNA. The sample has some 170,000 clones; 70% are singletons. The V gene's germline CDR1 is MNHNS and CDR2 SASEGT. V shed 3 bases and J shed 1 base, with 6 bases lying between them. There are 13 residues in the CDR3.

This sequence was found in a man younger than 30 in good health and CMV-seropositive. The sequenced sample was PBMCs. The chain has TRBV6-1 and TRBJ1-1; D is perhaps TRBD1 (6 bases). CDR3 loop: CASSDRGNTEAFF. CDR3 DNA: TGTGCCAGCAGTGACAGGGGGAACACTGAAGCTTTCTTT.